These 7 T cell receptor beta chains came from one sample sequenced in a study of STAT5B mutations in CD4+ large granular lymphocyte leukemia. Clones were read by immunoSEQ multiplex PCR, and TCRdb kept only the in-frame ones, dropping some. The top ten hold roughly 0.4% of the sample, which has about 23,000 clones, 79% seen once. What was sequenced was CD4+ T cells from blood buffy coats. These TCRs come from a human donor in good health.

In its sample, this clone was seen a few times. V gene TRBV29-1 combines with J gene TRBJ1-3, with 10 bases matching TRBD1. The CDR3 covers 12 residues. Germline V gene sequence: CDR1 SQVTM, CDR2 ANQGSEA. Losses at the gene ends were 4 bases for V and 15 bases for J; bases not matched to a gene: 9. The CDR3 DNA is TGCAGCGTTGTTCCCCGACAGGGGGCTTCATATTTT. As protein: CSVVPRQGASYF.

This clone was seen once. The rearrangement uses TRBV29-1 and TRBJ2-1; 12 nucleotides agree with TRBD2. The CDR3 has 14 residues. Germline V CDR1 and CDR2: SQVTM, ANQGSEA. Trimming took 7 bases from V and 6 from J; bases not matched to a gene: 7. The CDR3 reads CSASTSGSGNEQFF. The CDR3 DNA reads TGCAGCGCCTCGACTAGCGGGAGTGGCAATGAGCAGTTCTTC.

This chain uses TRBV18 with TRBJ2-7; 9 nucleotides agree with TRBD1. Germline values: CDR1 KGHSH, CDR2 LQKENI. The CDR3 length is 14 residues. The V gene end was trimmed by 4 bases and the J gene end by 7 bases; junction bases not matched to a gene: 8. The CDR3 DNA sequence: TGTGCCAGCTCACTAAGGACAGGGGTGAGGGAGCAGTACTTC. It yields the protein CASSLRTGVREQYF.

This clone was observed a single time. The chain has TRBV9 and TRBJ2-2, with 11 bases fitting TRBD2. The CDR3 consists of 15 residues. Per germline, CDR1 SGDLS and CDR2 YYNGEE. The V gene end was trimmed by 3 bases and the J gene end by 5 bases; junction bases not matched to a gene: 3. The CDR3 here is CASSGSGRGTGELFF. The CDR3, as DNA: TGTGCCAGCAGCGGTAGCGGGAGGGGAACCGGGGAGCTGTTTTTT. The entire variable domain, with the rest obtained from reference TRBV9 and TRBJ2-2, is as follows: DSGVTQTPKHLITATGQRVTLRCSPRSGDLSVYWYQQSLDQGLQFLIQYYNGEERAKGNILERFSAQQFPDLHSELNLSSLELGDSALYFCASSGSGRGTGELFFGEGSRLTVL.

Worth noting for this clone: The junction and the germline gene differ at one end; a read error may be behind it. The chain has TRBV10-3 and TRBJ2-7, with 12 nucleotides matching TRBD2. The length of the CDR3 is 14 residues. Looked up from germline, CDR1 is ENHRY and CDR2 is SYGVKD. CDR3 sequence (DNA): TGTGCCTCCCGACTAGCGGGGGATTTTTCCCCCGTCCGGTTC. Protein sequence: CASRLAGDFSPVRF.

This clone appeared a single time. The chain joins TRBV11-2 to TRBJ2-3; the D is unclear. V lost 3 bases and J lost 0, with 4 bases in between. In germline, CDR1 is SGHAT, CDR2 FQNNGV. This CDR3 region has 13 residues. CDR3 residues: CASSFQSTDTQYF. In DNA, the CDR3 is TGTGCCAGCAGCTTTCAGAGCACAGATACGCAGTATTTT.

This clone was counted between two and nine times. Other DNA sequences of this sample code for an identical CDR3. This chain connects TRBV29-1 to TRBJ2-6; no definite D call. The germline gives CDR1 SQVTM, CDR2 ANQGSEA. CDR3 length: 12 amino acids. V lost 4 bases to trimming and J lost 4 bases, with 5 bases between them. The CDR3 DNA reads TGCAGCGTTGTCTCCGGGGCCAACGTCCTGACTTTC. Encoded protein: CSVVSGANVLTF. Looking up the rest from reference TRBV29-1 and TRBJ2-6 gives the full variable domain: SAVISQKPSRDICQRGTSLTIQCQVDSQVTMMFWYRQQPGQSLTLIATANQGSEATYESGFVIDKFPISRPNLTFSTLTVSNMSPEDSSIYLCSVVSGANVLTFGAGSRLTVL.